This T cell receptor (beta chain) was sequenced during a study of blood T cell repertoires in COVID-19. In the study overall: Specimens from acute and convalescent COVID-19 originated in the United States, Italy and Spain. The cDNA or gDNA used as material had been derived from T cells, B-cell-depleted T cells, or PBMCs.

Authors' analysis steps: The authors estimated nucleated cell counts from reference gene primer amplification. The assay was immunoSEQ multiplex PCR, and TCRdb's table has in-frame clones only and misses some. The D gene and trimming were derived from the DNA, and the V and J assignments and clone size from that table. The sample has over 30,000 clones; over 70% are singletons. Germline V gives CDR1 SGHTA, CDR2 FQGNSA. V was shortened by 4 bases and J by 0 bases, with 10 bases between the two germline ends. CDR3 size: 15 residues. The receptor was derived from a man older than 75 with active or convalescent COVID-19. The gene calls are TRBV7-2 and TRBJ2-1, with D hard to call. Input material: peripheral blood. The CDR3 sequence: CASSSEAASYNEQFF. CDR3 coding DNA: TGTGCCAGCAGCTCAGAGGCAGCCTCCTACAATGAGCAGTTCTTC.